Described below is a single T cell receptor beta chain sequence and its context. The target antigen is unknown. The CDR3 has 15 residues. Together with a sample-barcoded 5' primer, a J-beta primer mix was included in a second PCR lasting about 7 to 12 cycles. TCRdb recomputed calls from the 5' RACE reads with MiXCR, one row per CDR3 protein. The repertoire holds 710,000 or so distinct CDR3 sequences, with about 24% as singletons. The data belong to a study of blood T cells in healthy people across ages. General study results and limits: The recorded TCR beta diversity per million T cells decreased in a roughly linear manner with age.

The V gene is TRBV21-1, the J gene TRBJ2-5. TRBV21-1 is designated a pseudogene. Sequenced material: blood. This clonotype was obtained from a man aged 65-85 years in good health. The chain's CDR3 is CASSPGSAIKETQYF. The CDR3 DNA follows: TGTGCCAGCAGTCCAGGCAGCGCAATTAAAGAGACCCAGTACTTC.